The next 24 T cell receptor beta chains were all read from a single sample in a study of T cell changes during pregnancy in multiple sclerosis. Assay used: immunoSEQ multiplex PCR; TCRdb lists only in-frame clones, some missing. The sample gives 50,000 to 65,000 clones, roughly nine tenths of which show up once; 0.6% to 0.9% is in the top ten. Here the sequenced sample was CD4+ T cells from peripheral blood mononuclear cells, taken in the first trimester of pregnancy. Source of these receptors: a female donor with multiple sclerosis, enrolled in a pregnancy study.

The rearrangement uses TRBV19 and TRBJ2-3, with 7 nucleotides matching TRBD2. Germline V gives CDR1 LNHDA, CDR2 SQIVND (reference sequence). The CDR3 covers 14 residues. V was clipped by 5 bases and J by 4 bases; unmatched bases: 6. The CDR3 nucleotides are TGTGCCAGTAGTCCCCCTCGGGGGGCAGATACGCAGTATTTT. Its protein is CASSPPRGADTQYF. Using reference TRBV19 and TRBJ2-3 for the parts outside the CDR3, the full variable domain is DGGITQSPKYLFRKEGQNVTLSCEQNLNHDAMYWYRQDPGQGLRLIYYSQIVNDFQKGDIAEGYSVSREKKESFPLTVTSAQKNPTAFYLCASSPPRGADTQYFGPGTRLTVL.

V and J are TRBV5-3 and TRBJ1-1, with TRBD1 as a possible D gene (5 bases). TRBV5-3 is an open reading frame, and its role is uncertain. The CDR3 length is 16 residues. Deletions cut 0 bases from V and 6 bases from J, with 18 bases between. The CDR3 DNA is TGTGCCAGAAGCTTGGCTGGGGGGATTACCAACTCTGAAGCTTTCTTT. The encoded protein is CARSLAGGITNSEAFF.

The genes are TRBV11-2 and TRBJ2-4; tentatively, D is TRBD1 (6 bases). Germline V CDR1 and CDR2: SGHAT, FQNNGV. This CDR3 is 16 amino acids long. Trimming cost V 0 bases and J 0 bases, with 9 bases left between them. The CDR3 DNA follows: TGTGCCAGCAGCTTAGAGCAGGGGAGAGCCAAAAACATTCAGTACTTC. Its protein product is CASSLEQGRAKNIQYF. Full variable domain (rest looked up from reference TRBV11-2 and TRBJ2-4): EAGVAQSPRYKIIEKRQSVAFWCNPISGHATLYWYQQILGQGPKLLIQFQNNGVVDDSQLPKDRFSAERLKGVDSTLKIQPAKLEDSAVYLCASSLEQGRAKNIQYFGAGTRLSVL.

The CDR3 DNA reads as TGCAGCGTTGAAGCCCCGTATACGGGAGAAAAACTGTTTTTT. As protein: CSVEAPYTGEKLFF. The rearrangement joins TRBV29-1 to TRBJ1-4; no clear D gene. The CDR3 has 14 amino acids. V lost 1 base, J lost 8 bases, and 14 bases lay in between. The V gene's germline CDR1 is SQVTM and CDR2 ANQGSEA.

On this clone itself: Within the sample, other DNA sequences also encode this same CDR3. The CDR3 sequence is CASSYSRVYNEQFF. In nucleotides, the CDR3 is TGTGCCAGCAGTTACTCCAGGGTTTACAATGAGCAGTTCTTC. This rearrangement joins TRBV6-6 to TRBJ2-1; a weak D match, TRBD1 (5 bases). From germline, CDR1 is MNHNY and CDR2 SVGAGI (reference sequence). This CDR3 contains 14 residues. V was clipped by 0 bases and J by 4 bases, with 7 bases between them.

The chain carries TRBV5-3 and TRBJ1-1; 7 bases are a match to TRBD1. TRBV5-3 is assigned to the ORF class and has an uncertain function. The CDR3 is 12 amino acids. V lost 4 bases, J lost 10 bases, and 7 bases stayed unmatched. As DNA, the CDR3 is TGTGCCAGAAGCCGAGGACAGGCGAGAGCTTTCTTT. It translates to CARSRGQARAFF.

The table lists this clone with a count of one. The CDR3 DNA is TGTGCCAGTAGTATAGACGGCGGCTCTGGAAACACCATATATTTT. This gives the protein CASSIDGGSGNTIYF. The chain combines TRBV19 with TRBJ1-3; D remains ambiguous. Germline V gene sequence: CDR1 LNHDA, CDR2 SQIVND (reference sequence). V shed 0 bases and J shed 0 bases, with 6 bases lying between them. The CDR3 runs to 15 residues.

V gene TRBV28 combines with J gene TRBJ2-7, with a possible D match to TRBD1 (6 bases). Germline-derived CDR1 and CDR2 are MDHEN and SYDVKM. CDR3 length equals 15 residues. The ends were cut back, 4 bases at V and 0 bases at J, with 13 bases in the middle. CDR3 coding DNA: TGTGCCAGCAGTTCCGGACAGCTCAGCTCCTACGAGCAGTACTTC. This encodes CASSSGQLSSYEQYF.

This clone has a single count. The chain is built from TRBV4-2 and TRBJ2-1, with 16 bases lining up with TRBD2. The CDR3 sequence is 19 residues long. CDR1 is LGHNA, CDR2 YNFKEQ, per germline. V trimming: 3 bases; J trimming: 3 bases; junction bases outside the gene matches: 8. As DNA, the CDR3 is TGTGCCAGCAGCCAGACCGGGACTAGCGGGGGGGCAAACTACAATGAGCAGTTCTTC. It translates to CASSQTGTSGGANYNEQFF.

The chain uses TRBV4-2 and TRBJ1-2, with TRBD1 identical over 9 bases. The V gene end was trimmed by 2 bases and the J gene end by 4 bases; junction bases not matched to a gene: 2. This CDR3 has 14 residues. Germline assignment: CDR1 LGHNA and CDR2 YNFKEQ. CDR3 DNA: TGTGCCAGCAGCCAATTGACAGGGGGCTATGGCTACACCTTC. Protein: CASSQLTGGYGYTF.

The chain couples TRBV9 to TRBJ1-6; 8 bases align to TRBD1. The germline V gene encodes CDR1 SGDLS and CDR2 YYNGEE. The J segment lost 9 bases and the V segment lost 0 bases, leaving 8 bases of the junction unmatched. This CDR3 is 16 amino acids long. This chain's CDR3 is CASSVETGDSGSPLHF. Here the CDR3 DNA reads TGTGCCAGCAGCGTAGAGACAGGGGATTCAGGTTCACCCCTCCACTTT.

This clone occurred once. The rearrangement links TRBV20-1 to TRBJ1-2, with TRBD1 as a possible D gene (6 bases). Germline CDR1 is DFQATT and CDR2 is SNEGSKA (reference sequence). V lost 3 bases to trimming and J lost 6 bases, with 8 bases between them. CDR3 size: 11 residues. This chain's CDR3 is CSARTGNGYTF. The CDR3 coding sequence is TGCAGTGCTAGGACAGGCAATGGCTACACCTTC.

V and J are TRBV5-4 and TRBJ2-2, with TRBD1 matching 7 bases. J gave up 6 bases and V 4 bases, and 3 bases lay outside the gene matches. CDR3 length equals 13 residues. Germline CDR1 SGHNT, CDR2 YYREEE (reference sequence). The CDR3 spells CASSLDRPGELFF. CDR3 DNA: TGTGCCAGCAGCCTGGACAGGCCCGGGGAGCTGTTTTTT.

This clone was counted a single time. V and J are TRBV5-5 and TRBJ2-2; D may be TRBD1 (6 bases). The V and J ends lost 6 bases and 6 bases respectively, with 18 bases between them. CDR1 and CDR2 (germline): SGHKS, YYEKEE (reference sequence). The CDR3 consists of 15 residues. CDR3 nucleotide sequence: TGTGCCAGCACTTGGCAGGGGTTAAGTTCCGGGGAGCTGTTTTTT. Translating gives CASTWQGLSSGELFF.

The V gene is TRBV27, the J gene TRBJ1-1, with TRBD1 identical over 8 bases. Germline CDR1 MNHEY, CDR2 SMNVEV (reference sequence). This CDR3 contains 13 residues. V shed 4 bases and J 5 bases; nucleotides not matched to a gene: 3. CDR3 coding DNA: TGTGCCAGCAGTTGGACAGGGAGGACTGAAGCTTTCTTT. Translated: CASSWTGRTEAFF.

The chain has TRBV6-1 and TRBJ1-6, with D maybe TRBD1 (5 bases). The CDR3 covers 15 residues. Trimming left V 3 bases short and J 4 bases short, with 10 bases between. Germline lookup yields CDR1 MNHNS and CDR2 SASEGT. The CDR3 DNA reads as TGTGCCAGCAGTGATATGACAGTTTATAATTCACCCCTCCACTTT. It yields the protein CASSDMTVYNSPLHF.

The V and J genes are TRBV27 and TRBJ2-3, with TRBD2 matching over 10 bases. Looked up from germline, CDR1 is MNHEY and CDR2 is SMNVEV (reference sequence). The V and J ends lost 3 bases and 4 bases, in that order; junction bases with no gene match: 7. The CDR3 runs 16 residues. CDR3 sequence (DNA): TGTGCCAGCAGTTTTTCCCTAGCGGGGGCCTCAGATACGCAGTATTTT. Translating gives CASSFSLAGASDTQYF.

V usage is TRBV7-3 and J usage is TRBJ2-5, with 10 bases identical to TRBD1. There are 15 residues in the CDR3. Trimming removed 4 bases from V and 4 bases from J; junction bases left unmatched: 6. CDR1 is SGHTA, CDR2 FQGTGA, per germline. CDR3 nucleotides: TGTGCCAGCAGCTCCCTGACAGGGGGCAGAGAGACCCAGTACTTC. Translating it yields CASSSLTGGRETQYF.

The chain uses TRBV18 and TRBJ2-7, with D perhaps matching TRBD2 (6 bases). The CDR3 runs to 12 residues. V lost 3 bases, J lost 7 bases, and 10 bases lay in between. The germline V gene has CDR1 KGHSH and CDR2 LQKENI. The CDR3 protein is CASSPGGWEQYF. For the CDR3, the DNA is TGTGCCAGCTCACCCGGGGGTTGGGAGCAGTACTTC.

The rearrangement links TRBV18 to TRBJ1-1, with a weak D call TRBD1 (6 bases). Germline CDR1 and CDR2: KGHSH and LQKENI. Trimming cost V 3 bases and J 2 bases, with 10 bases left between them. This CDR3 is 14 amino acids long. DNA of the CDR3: TGTGCCAGCTCACCGGGGGCGGATAACACTGAAGCTTTCTTT. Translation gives CASSPGADNTEAFF. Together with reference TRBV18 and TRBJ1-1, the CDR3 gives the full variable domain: NAGVMQNPRHLVRRRGQEARLRCSPMKGHSHVYWYRQLPEEGLKFMVYLQKENIIDESGMPKERFSAEFPKEGPSILRIQQVVRGDSAAYFCASSPGADNTEAFFGQGTRLTVV.

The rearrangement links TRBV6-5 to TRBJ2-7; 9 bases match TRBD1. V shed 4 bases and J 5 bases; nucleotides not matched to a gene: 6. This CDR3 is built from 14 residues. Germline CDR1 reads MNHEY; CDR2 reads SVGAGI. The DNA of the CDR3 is TGTGCCAGCAGTTCTCGGGACAGGGAGCACGAGCAGTACTTC. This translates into CASSSRDREHEQYF.

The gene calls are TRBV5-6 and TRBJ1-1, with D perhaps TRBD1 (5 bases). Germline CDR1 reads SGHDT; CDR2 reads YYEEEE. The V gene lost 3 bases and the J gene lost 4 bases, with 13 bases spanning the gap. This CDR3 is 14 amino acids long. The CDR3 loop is CASSSLRGSTEAFF. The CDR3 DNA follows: TGTGCCAGCAGCTCGCTTCGGGGGAGCACTGAAGCTTTCTTT. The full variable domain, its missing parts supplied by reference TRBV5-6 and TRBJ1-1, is DAGVTQSPTHLIKTRGQQVTLRCSPKSGHDTVSWYQQALGQGPQFIFQYYEEEERQRGNFPDRFSGHQFPNYSSELNVNALLLGDSALYLCASSSLRGSTEAFFGQGTRLTVV.

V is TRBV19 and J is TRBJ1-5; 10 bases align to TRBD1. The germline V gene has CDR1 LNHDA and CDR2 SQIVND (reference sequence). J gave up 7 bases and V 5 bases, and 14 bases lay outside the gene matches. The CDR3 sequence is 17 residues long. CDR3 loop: CASSPRPGTGEGQPQHF. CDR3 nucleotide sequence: TGTGCCAGTAGTCCTAGGCCCGGGACAGGGGAAGGGCAGCCCCAGCATTTT.

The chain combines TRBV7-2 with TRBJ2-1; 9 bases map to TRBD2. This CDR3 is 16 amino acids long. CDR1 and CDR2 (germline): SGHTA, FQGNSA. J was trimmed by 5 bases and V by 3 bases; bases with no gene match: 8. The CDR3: CASSFYGTSINNEQFF. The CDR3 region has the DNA TGTGCCAGCAGCTTTTACGGGACTAGCATAAACAATGAGCAGTTCTTC.